One sample yielded the 29 T cell receptor beta chains listed below, sequenced in a study of T cell clusters in autoimmune cytopenias. Multiplex touch-down PCR amplified TRB using TRB-A and TRB-B pools in one tube. TCRdb re-called the multiplex PCR reads, yielding one record per CDR3 amino acid sequence without DNA. The listing contains 8,000 to 9,500 distinct CDR3 sequences. Each sample's input was approximately 270 ng genomic DNA, 38,000 or so genome equivalents. Sample: peripheral blood. The receptors shown here come from a human donor with an autoimmune cytopenia or autoimmune hepatitis (not recorded which).

The chain links TRBV6-2 or TRBV6-3 to TRBJ1-5. The CDR3 is made up of 15 amino acids. Germline CDR1 MNHEY, CDR2 SVGEGT. CDR3 protein: CASSYSGVSNQPQHF.

By frequency, this clonotype is medium-sized (0.01 to 0.1%). The chain has TRBV20-1 and TRBJ2-7; TCRdb lists TRBD1, though no DNA is available to test this call. The CDR3 length is 14 residues. Germline values: CDR1 DFQATT, CDR2 SNEGSKA (reference sequence). This CDR3 reads CSAYDRGISYEQYF.

Measured by frequency, this clonotype is medium-sized. CDR3 loop: CSAPGQGVYYEQYF. The chain employs TRBV20-1 and TRBJ2-7; lacking DNA, the TRBD1 call made by TCRdb goes unchecked. The length of the CDR3 is 14 residues. Germline CDR1 reads DFQATT; CDR2 reads SNEGSKA (reference sequence).

This clonotype shows up as medium-sized (0.01 to 0.1%) by frequency. V is TRBV7-2 and J is TRBJ1-6; TCRdb picks TRBD1, but there is no DNA to check that call. There are 14 residues in the CDR3. From germline, CDR1 is SGHTA and CDR2 FQGNSA. The CDR3 is CASRGRGYNSPLHF.

This chain links TRBV9 with TRBJ2-1. The length of the CDR3 is 16 residues. Germline V gene data show CDR1 as SGDLS and CDR2 as YYNGEE. The CDR3 spells CASSVEGGRLYNEQFF.

The rearrangement links TRBV11-2 to TRBJ1-5; lacking DNA, the TRBD1 call made by TCRdb goes unchecked. Looked up from germline, CDR1 is SGHAT and CDR2 is FQNNGV. The CDR3 totals 16 residues. CDR3 protein: CASSLASSRVVAPQHF.

CDR3 in amino acids: CASSPQGAGDTQYF. The chain couples TRBV19 to TRBJ2-3; without DNA, the TCRdb call of TRBD1 cannot be checked. The CDR3 runs to 14 residues. Germline CDR1 and CDR2: LNHDA and SQIVND (reference sequence).

The chain employs TRBV18 and TRBJ2-3; lacking DNA, the TRBD1 call made by TCRdb goes unchecked. The CDR3 extends over 16 amino acids. Germline lookup yields CDR1 KGHSH and CDR2 LQKENI. The CDR3 protein is CASSPPTTGGGDTQYF. Supplemented by reference TRBV18 and TRBJ2-3, the full variable domain reads NAGVMQNPRHLVRRRGQEARLRCSPMKGHSHVYWYRQLPEEGLKFMVYLQKENIIDESGMPKERFSAEFPKEGPSILRIQQVVRGDSAAYFCASSPPTTGGGDTQYFGPGTRLTVL.

This clonotype shows up as medium-sized (0.01 to 0.1%) by frequency. The chain combines TRBV29-1 with TRBJ2-5; there is no DNA to check the TCRdb D call of TRBD2. The V gene's germline CDR1 is SQVTM and CDR2 ANQGSEA. This CDR3 is built from 14 residues. CDR3 region: CSVAAGGLVETQYF.

Judged by frequency, this clonotype is medium-sized. J is TRBJ2-3 and V is TRBV20-1; TCRdb's D call of TRBD2 is untestable without DNA. CDR3 size: 15 residues. In germline, CDR1 is DFQATT, CDR2 SNEGSKA (reference sequence). CDR3: CSARVFGGSTDTQYF.

This chain connects TRBV6-1 to TRBJ1-5; TCRdb's D call, TRBD1, is unchecked because there is no DNA. The length of the CDR3 is 14 residues. Germline V CDR1 and CDR2: MNHNS, SASEGT. The CDR3 reads CASKNLGGNQPQHF.

The CDR3 loop reads CASSSDGGRGNQPQHF. This sequence joins TRBV5-6 and TRBJ1-5; as DNA is missing, the TRBD1 call by TCRdb cannot be tested. This CDR3 contains 16 residues. Germline assignment: CDR1 SGHDT and CDR2 YYEEEE.

The chain couples TRBV10-3 to TRBJ1-1; TCRdb designates TRBD1, a call that cannot be tested without DNA. In germline, CDR1 is ENHRY, CDR2 SYGVKD. The CDR3 sequence is 13 residues long. The CDR3 is CAITPGRNTEAFF.

V is TRBV29-1 and J is TRBJ2-1; the TRBD2 assignment by TCRdb is unverifiable without DNA. The CDR3 contains 14 residues. The germline V gene has CDR1 SQVTM and CDR2 ANQGSEA. The CDR3 spells CSKTSGLAGNEQFF.

This clonotype counts as medium-sized by frequency. The gene calls are TRBV7-3 and TRBJ2-1; TCRdb's D gene call, TRBD2, goes unchecked for lack of DNA. Looked up from germline, CDR1 is SGHTA and CDR2 is FQGTGA. The length of the CDR3 is 15 residues. The CDR3: CASSLSSGGADEQFF.

Frequency places this clonotype as medium-sized. CDR3 sequence: CASSPWDRVYGYTF. This sequence joins TRBV6-5 and TRBJ1-2; TCRdb proposes TRBD1, but this gene call is untestable without DNA. Looked up from germline, CDR1 is MNHEY and CDR2 is SVGAGI. This CDR3 has 14 residues.

This chain uses TRBV7-9 with TRBJ1-1; as DNA is missing, the TRBD1 call by TCRdb cannot be tested. Germline values: CDR1 SEHNR, CDR2 FQNEAQ (reference sequence). The CDR3 contains 16 residues. Here the CDR3 reads CASSWGTGTGTTEAFF.

This clonotype is deemed medium-sized by its frequency. The chain joins TRBV5-6 to TRBJ2-4; TCRdb calls TRBD2, which cannot be checked without DNA. Germline-derived CDR1 and CDR2 are SGHDT and YYEEEE. There are 13 residues in the CDR3. This chain's CDR3 is CASSPGLVRAAYF. The whole variable domain, remainder taken from reference TRBV5-6 and TRBJ2-4, is DAGVTQSPTHLIKTRGQQVTLRCSPKSGHDTVSWYQQALGQGPQFIFQYYEEEERQRGNFPDRFSGHQFPNYSSELNVNALLLGDSALYLCASSPGLVRAAYFGAGTRLSVL.

The V call is TRBV5-1, the J call TRBJ1-2; TCRdb lists TRBD1, though no DNA is available to test this call. Germline V gene data show CDR1 as SGHRS and CDR2 as YFSETQ. This CDR3 spans 18 amino acids. CDR3 protein: CASSYSSLKQGRFEGYTF.

This clonotype ranks as medium-sized in terms of frequency. The CDR3 protein is CASSLFSGTGTEAFF. The J gene is TRBJ1-1, the V gene TRBV5-6; as DNA is missing, the TRBD1 call by TCRdb cannot be tested. The CDR3 runs 15 residues. Germline CDR1 is SGHDT and CDR2 is YYEEEE.

This chain links TRBV5-1 with TRBJ2-1; TCRdb selects TRBD1, and the lack of DNA leaves this call unchecked. The CDR3 covers 20 residues. In germline, CDR1 is SGHRS, CDR2 YFSETQ. The CDR3 is CASSLPQGYDRRDIHNEQFF.

By frequency, this clonotype is medium-sized. V usage is TRBV12-3 or TRBV12-4 and J usage is TRBJ2-1. This CDR3 is 11 amino acids long. This CDR3 is CASSWTTEQFF.

This clonotype registers medium-sized by frequency. The chain has TRBV11-2 and TRBJ2-1; the D call of TRBD2 rests on TCRdb alone, since no DNA is present to check it. Germline loops: CDR1 SGHAT, CDR2 FQNNGV. The CDR3 runs 13 residues. The CDR3 loop is CASSSTSGRVRFF.

The V call is TRBV6-5, the J call TRBJ1-5. CDR1 is MNHEY and CDR2 is SVGAGI in the germline V gene. This CDR3 comprises 14 residues. The CDR3 reads CASSSGYSNQPQHF.

This chain joins TRBV6-6 and TRBJ1-2; the D call of TRBD1 rests on TCRdb alone, since no DNA is present to check it. The V gene's germline CDR1 is MNHNY and CDR2 SVGAGI (reference sequence). The CDR3 is made up of 16 amino acids. CDR3 sequence reads: CASSYWDRTGDYGYTF.

The chain recombines TRBV19 with TRBJ1-3; TCRdb's assignment of TRBD1 cannot be checked, as there is no DNA. Germline values: CDR1 LNHDA, CDR2 SQIVND (reference sequence). This CDR3 is built from 14 residues. The CDR3 spells CASAPGGAGKTIYF.

The rearrangement joins TRBV5-6 to TRBJ1-6. Looked up from germline, CDR1 is SGHDT and CDR2 is YYEEEE. There are 13 residues in the CDR3. CDR3 in amino acids: CASSLKINSPLHF.

This chain connects TRBV11-2 to TRBJ2-7. The CDR3 extends over 11 amino acids. The V gene's germline CDR1 is SGHAT and CDR2 FQNNGV. The CDR3 reads CASSLAGEKYF.

The chain links TRBV5-1 to TRBJ2-1; the D gene TCRdb calls, TRBD1, cannot be checked with no DNA. The CDR3 has 16 amino acids. In germline, CDR1 is SGHRS, CDR2 YFSETQ. The CDR3 reads CASSLYGQTSYNEQFF.